This T cell receptor (beta chain) was captured by sequencing in a study of OX40 agonist ivuxolimab in advanced cancers. Study as a whole: Previous treatment with anti-PD-1, anti-PD-L1 or anti-CTLA-4 therapy was allowed; about 37% had received some. Study observations and caveats: By week 6 at 0.1 to 3.0 mg/kg, blood CD4+ and CD8+ T cells had expanded clonally.

The CDR3 sequence is 15 residues long. Looked up from germline, CDR1 is SNHLY and CDR2 is FYNNEI. V shed 7 bases and J 6 bases; nucleotides not matched to a gene: 8. About this clone itself: What it binds is unknown.

Method: immunoSEQ multiplex PCR; TCRdb's copy keeps in-frame clones and lacks some. The sample includes roughly 70,000 clones, 89% of them seen just once. The chain links TRBV2 to TRBJ2-1; 11 positions agree with TRBD2. The specimen comprised CD4+ or CD8+ T cells sorted from blood, sampled in a trial of the OX40 agonist ivuxolimab. The source is an adult with an advanced solid tumor such as melanoma, head and neck, liver or kidney cancer. CDR3 coding DNA: TGTGCCAGCAAGCCCCTAGCGGGAGGTGTCAATGAGCAGTTCTTC. Its protein product is CASKPLAGGVNEQFF. Full variable domain (rest looked up from reference TRBV2 and TRBJ2-1): EPEVTQTPSHQVTQMGQEVILRCVPISNHLYFYWYRQILGQKVEFLVSFYNNEISEKSEIFDDQFSVERPDGSNFTLKIRSTKLEDSAMYFCASKPLAGGVNEQFFGPGTRLTVL.